Listed here is a single T cell receptor (beta chain). Its antigen remains undetermined. Base-call qualities are not available, and no considerably larger clone is one nucleotide away. The data originate from a study of cytomegalovirus exposure and HLA in healthy donors (dated 2017 in TCRdb). Background on the whole study: An earlier analysis of some 620 of the donors reported around 280 Gb of sequence data and some 110 million unique TCR beta sequences obtained from roughly 180 million T cells. Roughly 290 gigabases of sequencing data and about 92 million unique TCR sequences made up an early release that covered 500 to 650 HLA-typed donors. Of the roughly 400 genotyped donors, about 80% fell in the genetic ancestry cluster associated with self-reported Caucasian donors. The study was designed to test whether signatures of past pathogen exposure could be identified by cataloging public T cell receptors. The study profiled the T cell repertoires of around 700 subjects by immunosequencing and related them to cytomegalovirus serostatus. A separate validation cohort of some 130 different subjects was used in addition to the approximately 670-subject first cohort. The study combined high-throughput TCR immunosequencing, statistical association of individual TCRs with disease status, and machine learning to predict cytomegalovirus infection status. A later analysis re-analyzed previously published TCR beta repertoires from roughly 690 donors and added high-resolution HLA genotyping to study TCR occurrence patterns. Rather than drawing on any new phenotypic data, the later analysis identified candidate immune exposures from TCR beta sequences and the way those sequences occurred across donors. To decide whether each TCR beta V gene segment behaved as functional or pseudogenic, an earlier analysis of 587 of the donors relied on high-throughput TCR beta sequencing. Donor age, sex, ethnicity and CMV serostatus were compiled together with the repertoire data. A later genetic analysis used genome-wide SNP genotypes for about 65% of the 666 donors, treating that subset as a discovery cohort. All discovery cohort repertoires had been generated using a single sequencing platform. Both class I and class II loci were covered by HLA typing, at four-digit resolution. The number of typed donors differed by locus: about 629-640 for A, B, C, DRB1 and DQB1; 522 for DQA1; fewer than 610 for DPA1; and around 450 for DPB1. Because of strong linkage in the cohort, five DR-DQ haplotypes were treated as single units for association and clustering. Across approximately 400 genotyped donors of the cohort, an average of approximately 240,000 unique TCR beta nucleotide sequences per donor were sequenced, and about a sixth of those sequences were non-productive. The research as a whole found: Some IMGT-functional V segments, including TRBV6-2 and TRBV6-3, could not be told apart with the 87-base-pair reads, so those segments were excluded. A group of highly shared sequence variants was considered likely to be a technical artifact of the sequencing pipeline. V-gene and J-gene trimming of TCR beta chains was associated with a missense DCLRE1C variant in a later genetic analysis, and the association was replicated in an independent cohort. Approximately 18 rarely observed V segments, including chromosome 9 orphons, were excluded from the earlier analysis of about 500 of the donors because counts were too low. According to a later analysis, most CMV-associated TCR beta chains appeared to be HLA-restricted, and the HLA associations seemed to be driven largely by CMV exposure. In an earlier analysis of over 550 of the donors, most TCR beta V segments were observed in productive rearrangements about 87% or about 30% of the time, broadly matching IMGT annotations. In vitro tests confirmed that a few of the cytomegalovirus-associated TCR beta chains recognize cytomegalovirus antigens. Because HLA typing was missing for some donors at each locus, association tests included only the typed subset. According to a later analysis, parvovirus B19, influenza, CMV and Epstein-Barr virus appeared linked to several top co-occurrence clusters. When HLA alleles, especially DR and DQ, strongly co-occurred, attributing TCR associations to individual alleles was difficult. Most TCR sequences were observed very rarely across donors, whereas some public TCRs were present in many individuals. The study listed around 160 TCR beta chains as associated with cytomegalovirus. In this cohort, only TCR beta chains were sequenced, and detectable features were limited by the absence of alpha or paired-chain data. The classifier was reported to diagnose cytomegalovirus status with high specificity and sensitivity in both the original cohort and the validation cohort. The only immune exposure information available for the cohort was CMV serostatus. Correlated functional status among segregating V segments might be attributable to linkage disequilibrium, but an unknown experimental factor could not be ruled out. A further reported finding was that TCR beta sequences accurately predicted the HLA-A and HLA-B alleles for most subjects in the first cohort. According to the authors, the approach could potentially be generalized to other disease states and immunological phenotypes. Specific HLA alleles were associated with around 18,000 TCR beta sequences at a false discovery rate of 0.05 in a later analysis. In a later analysis, the rate of TCR association differed among HLA loci, with DRB1 alleles having the most associated TCRs and HLA-C alleles having the fewest. A later analysis found that HLA-associated TCR beta chains were more clonally expanded and had lower generation probabilities than equally common non-associated chains. According to a later genetic analysis, donors in an Asian-associated ancestry cluster had fewer N-insertions in productive TCRs than the roughly 670-donor mean. The presence/absence analyses assumed that sequencing depth was roughly uniform across donors, and that assumption may not be true.

CDR1 and CDR2 (LNHDA, SQIVND) derive from the germline V gene (reference sequence). The CDR3, from cysteine to phenylalanine, totals 15 residues. Only the CDR3 part of the read is kept: 45 bases, read in frame from the first base. V loses 1 base, J loses 6 bases, and the germline ends lie 15 bases apart. In total, approximately 610 healthy bone marrow donors made up the cohort. All cohort members were sampled while nominally healthy, although unrecorded immune exposures were likely present. The donor tested CMV seronegative, placing the donor among the approximately 360 seronegative members of the cohort. A peripheral blood sample was provided by each donor, and peripheral blood mononuclear cells were used for TCR beta sequencing. Genomic DNA extraction from the blood cell samples was performed with the Qiagen DNeasy Blood Extraction Kit. Receptor libraries were prepared by the immunoSEQ multiplex PCR assay. For the multiplex PCR, a mixture combining 60 forward primers for TCR Vbeta segments and 13 reverse primers for TCR Jbeta segments was used. Amplification of the CDR3 region of rearranged TCR beta genes was performed with a multiplex PCR assay on genomic DNA. On the Illumina HiSeq System, the amplified TCR beta libraries were sequenced as 87-base-pair reads. In the source study's methods: A later analysis tallied approximately 87 million unique TCR beta chains across the 666 repertoires, and approximately 12 million of those chains were shared by two or more donors. Raw reads were error-corrected and collapsed into unique sequences with a nearest-neighbor algorithm that merged closely related sequences to remove PCR and sequencing errors. To assign V, D and J gene segments, CDR3 sequences were aligned to IMGT reference sequences. Each retained sequence needed at least a six-nucleotide match to both a V gene segment and a J gene segment. Rearrangements were classified as productive when the CDR3 lacked stop codons and remained in frame with V and J, and all other rearrangements were classified as non-productive. CDR3 was defined according to IMGT convention as the region running from the second conserved V-encoded cysteine to the conserved J-encoded phenylalanine. The earlier analysis of roughly 590 of the donors excluded any sequence lacking an unambiguous match to a single V gene segment. An earlier analysis of a few hundred of the donors called V segments functional above 56.7% productive rearrangements and segregating when the between-donor standard deviation exceeded 5%. To diagnose cytomegalovirus status from the catalog of TCR beta chain sequences, a statistical classification framework was built. V and J gene assignment, in a later analysis, came from comparing TCR nucleotide sequences with IMGT/GENE-DB human TR gene sequences. Using the TCRdist pipeline, a later analysis assigned CDR3 sequences along with most-parsimonious VDJ recombination scenarios. In a later analysis, every TCR beta chain was defined by the combination of its CDR3 amino acid sequence and its V-gene family, and reads without a unique V-gene family were dropped. A later analysis removed 592 highly shared, low-generation-probability nucleotide sequences to deal with suspected cross-contamination and a sequencing artifact. A later analysis calculated a clonal expansion index for each public chain from normalized within-repertoire ranks of inferred template counts. A later analysis computed generation probabilities with a VDJ recombination model fitted to out-of-frame rearrangements, and checked the results against IGoR. Hypergeometric tests were used in a later analysis to score TCR-TCR, TCR-HLA and TCR-CMV co-occurrence, with a repertoire-size bias correction applied to the TCR pairs. To estimate false discovery rates, a later analysis permuted the HLA or CMV assignments 20 times. In a later analysis, co-occurring TCRs were grouped using DBSCAN, and TCRdist sequence similarity was added for clustering within HLA-allele-positive subsets. Repertoires with fewer than 30,000 or more than 120,000 public chains were left out of co-occurrence clustering, as were five repertoires with anomalous nucleotide sharing. TCRdb provides this immuneACCESS table in a form limited to in-frame rearrangements. Some clones are lacking; in checked studies, under half of them reflect an unresolved V gene, and why the rest are absent is not known. D and trimming come from the DNA, and the V and J calls and clone size come from that table. The table for this sample lists 150,000 to 200,000 clones; about four fifths of them were counted only once. Approximately 1.4% of the sample is held by the ten biggest clonotypes.

The chain uses TRBV19 and TRBJ1-1, with the D segment identity uncertain. This clonotype was sampled from a woman aged 50 to 65 in good health and CMV-seronegative. Sample: PBMCs. Here the CDR3 is given as CASSIGGSGGAEAFF. The nucleotides are TGTGCCAGTAGTATAGGAGGGTCCGGAGGCGCTGAAGCTTTCTTT.